Below, 25 T cell receptor beta chains from the same sample are listed, as sequenced in a study of shared clonotypes between healthy human individuals (dated by TCRdb to the early 2020s). Receptor amplification or capture employed the immunoSEQ multiplex PCR assay. In TCRdb, the immuneACCESS table is reduced to in-frame sequences with V and J assigned. These tables do not hold every clone; where another copy was compared, an unresolved V gene accounts for under half, and the others remain unexplained. In this sample the table shows about 490,000 clones, roughly 80% of which occur a single time. The ten largest clones add up to approximately 12% of the sample. Input material: PBMCs. The receptors stem from a woman in her forties in good health. Some clones in this sample may be carry-over from other donors' samples.

The V call is TRBV5-6, the J call TRBJ2-5; the match to TRBD1 covers 11 bases. Per germline, CDR1 SGHDT and CDR2 YYEEEE. The CDR3 sequence is 16 residues long. Trimming removed 3 bases from V and 4 bases from J; junction bases left unmatched: 8. The CDR3 DNA reads TGTGCCAGCAGCTGGACAGGGGGCGGTCTGGTAGAGACCCAGTACTTC. As protein: CASSWTGGGLVETQYF.

In the case of this clone: A far larger clone is one nucleotide away, so this likely arose from a read error. The rearrangement uses TRBV7-2 and TRBJ1-5; D gene uncertain. CDR3 length: 14 residues. Germline values: CDR1 SGHTA, CDR2 FQGNSA. The CDR3 spells CASSLEGLNQSQHF. CDR3 sequence (DNA): TGTGCCAGCAGCTTAGAAGGGCTCAATCAGTCCCAGCATTTT.

The chain has TRBV7-2 and TRBJ2-7, with D possibly called TRBD1 or TRBD2 (5 bases each). Germline values: CDR1 SGHTA, CDR2 FQGNSA. The CDR3 is 14 amino acids. V was trimmed by 5 bases and J by 3 bases, leaving 14 bases between them. The DNA of the CDR3 is TGTGCCAGCAGCGTCTCCGGGACGGTCTACGAGCAGTACTTC. Its protein is CASSVSGTVYEQYF.

The V gene is TRBV7-9, the J gene TRBJ2-1, with D possibly being TRBD1 or TRBD2 (5 bases each). V lost 1 base and J lost 2, with 9 bases in between. Per germline, CDR1 SEHNR and CDR2 FQNEAQ (reference sequence). This CDR3 contains 15 residues. The CDR3 region has the DNA TGTGCCAGCAGCTTAGGGGACCCAACCTACAATGAGCAGTTCTTC. It yields the protein CASSLGDPTYNEQFF.

As concerns this clone: This likely came from a read error, as a far larger clone is one base away. This chain connects TRBV27 to TRBJ1-1; D unclear. V dropped 5 bases and J dropped 4 bases, with 11 bases sitting between them. Germline CDR1 MNHEY, CDR2 SMNVEV (reference sequence). The CDR3 loop spans 13 amino acids. The CDR3 sequence is CASSTRMCTEAFF. The CDR3 DNA reads TGTGCCAGCAGTACCCGTATGTGCACTGAAGCTTTCTTT.

The genes are TRBV28 and TRBJ2-3, with 8 bases matching TRBD2. The length of the CDR3 is 14 residues. V was pared by 3 bases and J by 6 bases, with 5 bases of the junction left unmatched. The germline V gene has CDR1 MDHEN and CDR2 SYDVKM. The CDR3 here is CASSLPSGSDTQYF. The CDR3 DNA is TGTGCCAGCAGTTTGCCCAGCGGGAGTGATACGCAGTATTTT.

To note about this clone: This likely reflects a read error, since a far larger clone is one base away. The V gene is TRBV6-5, the J gene TRBJ2-7; no clear D. There are 15 residues in the CDR3. Germline V gives CDR1 MNHEY, CDR2 SVGAGI. V was cut by 5 bases and J by 5 bases, with 19 bases left in between. CDR3 DNA sequence: TGTGCCAGCAGTACTACCAGCGTGTCAACCCACGAGCAGTACTTC. It yields the protein CASSTTSVSTHEQYF.

Note on this clone: This likely reflects a read error, since a far larger clone is one base away. Distinct nucleotide sequences in the sample also encode this CDR3. The CDR3 region has the DNA TGTGCCTGGCGACGCGGAGGACAGAGGAACACAGGGGAGCTGTTTTTT. Translated: CAWRRGGQRNTGELFF. This sequence joins TRBV30 and TRBJ2-2; D perhaps matches TRBD1 (6 bases). Germline V CDR1 and CDR2: GTSNPN, SVGIG (reference sequence). The CDR3 is 16 amino acids.

This clone was seen only once. This probably arose from a read error, given a far larger clone one base away. Different DNA sequences within this sample yield the same CDR3. The rearrangement links TRBV9 to TRBJ2-2, with TRBD2 matching over 11 bases. CDR3 length equals 18 residues. Germline V gene data show CDR1 as SGDLS and CDR2 as YYNGEE. This CDR3 is CASSVLAGGPSSTGELFF. In DNA, the CDR3 is TGTGCTAGCAGCGTGTTAGCGGGAGGGCCCTCGTCCACCGGGGAGCTGTTTTTT.

The J gene is TRBJ2-3, the V gene TRBV7-3, with D perhaps TRBD1 (5 bases). The CDR3 loop spans 14 amino acids. Per the germline V gene, CDR1 is SGHTA and CDR2 is FQGTGA. Trimming shortened V by 2 bases and J by 2 bases, and 8 bases separated the two germline ends. CDR3 residues: CASSLQGNTDTQYF. Here the CDR3 DNA reads TGTGCCAGCAGCTTACAGGGTAACACAGATACGCAGTATTTT.

About this clone itself: One end of the junction is discordant with germline, which a read error may explain. CDR3 loop: CASGILSNQPQHF. The CDR3, as DNA: TGTGCCAGCGGGATACTTAGCAATCAGCCCCAGCATTTC. V and J are TRBV2 and TRBJ1-5; D is uncertain. Germline V gives CDR1 SNHLY, CDR2 FYNNEI. This CDR3 contains 13 residues.

This chain uses TRBV9 with TRBJ2-1; 11 bases fit TRBD2. V gave up 3 bases and J gave up 3 bases; unmatched junction bases: 5. Germline V gives CDR1 SGDLS, CDR2 YYNGEE. The CDR3 length is 16 residues. CDR3 coding DNA: TGTGCCAGCAGCGAAACTAGCGGGAGTTTCTACAATGAGCAGTTCTTC. Amino acid sequence: CASSETSGSFYNEQFF.

The chain is built from TRBV5-6 and TRBJ2-4; D perhaps matches TRBD1 (6 bases). Germline CDR1 SGHDT, CDR2 YYEEEE. The V end was cut by 3 bases, the J end by 7 bases, with 11 bases between. There are 13 residues in the CDR3. CDR3 loop: CASSWAGENIQYF. The DNA for the CDR3 is TGTGCCAGCAGCTGGGCAGGGGAGAACATTCAGTACTTC.

This chain links TRBV5-1 with TRBJ1-5, with 9 bases aligning to TRBD1. J gave up 5 bases and V 2 bases, and 5 bases lay outside the gene matches. This CDR3 is built from 15 residues. CDR1 and CDR2 (germline): SGHRS, YFSETQ. In DNA form, the CDR3 reads TGCGCCAGCAGCTTCACAGGGGGCACGGATCAGCCCCAGCATTTT. Protein sequence: CASSFTGGTDQPQHF.

The genes are TRBV5-8 and TRBJ2-7; tentative D call: TRBD1 (6 bases). The CDR3 sequence is 13 residues long. The germline V and J ends were trimmed by 4 bases and 3 bases, with 11 bases remaining between them. In germline, CDR1 is SGHTS, CDR2 YDEGEE. The CDR3 DNA reads as TGTGCCAGCAGCCCCAGGACAGTCTACGAGCAGTACTTC. Residues: CASSPRTVYEQYF.

The chain has TRBV10-1 and TRBJ2-1; 10 bases are a match to TRBD2. Germline CDR1 WNHNN, CDR2 SYGVQD (reference sequence). Germline trimming cut 6 bases from V and 3 bases from J; bases unmatched to any gene: 2. The CDR3 consists of 14 residues. CDR3 loop: CASSGTSDYNEQFF. DNA of the CDR3: TGCGCCAGCAGCGGGACTAGCGACTACAATGAGCAGTTCTTC.

The chain employs TRBV11-3 and TRBJ2-7; 9 nucleotides agree with TRBD1. From germline, CDR1 is SGHNT and CDR2 YENEEA. The ends lost 1 base at V and 5 bases at J; junction bases unmatched: 9. CDR3 length: 16 residues. CDR3 amino acids: CASSLGDRVVSDEQYF. The CDR3 bases are TGTGCCAGCAGCTTAGGGGACAGGGTAGTCAGCGACGAGCAGTACTTC.

A word on this clone: This likely came from a read error, as a far larger clone is one base away. Additional DNA sequences in this sample encode the identical CDR3. The chain is built from TRBV5-1 and TRBJ2-5; D might be TRBD2 (5 bases). Germline CDR1 and CDR2: SGHRS and YFSETQ. V shed 0 bases and J shed 5 bases, with 11 bases lying between them. CDR3 length equals 14 residues. Written as DNA, the CDR3 is TGCGCCAGCAGCTTGGGGTCTGGCGGGGAGACCCAGTACTTC. Translated: CASSLGSGGETQYF.

The table lists this clone with a count of one. This sequence joins TRBV5-4 and TRBJ1-5; 7 nucleotides agree with TRBD1. There are 17 residues in the CDR3. The V gene's germline CDR1 is SGHNT and CDR2 YYREEE (reference sequence). J lost 1 base, V lost 2 bases, and 9 bases had no gene match. CDR3 sequence reads: CASSFRTGPGSNQPQHF. The CDR3 DNA is TGTGCCAGCAGCTTTCGGACAGGCCCTGGCAGCAATCAGCCCCAGCATTTT.

The V call is TRBV27, the J call TRBJ2-7, with 7 bases identical to TRBD2. V was pared by 3 bases and J by 2 bases, with 16 bases of the junction left unmatched. The CDR3 is 18 amino acids. Germline V gene lookup returns CDR1 MNHEY and CDR2 SMNVEV (reference sequence). This chain's CDR3 is CASSLNSPSGTFPYEQYF. The CDR3, as DNA: TGTGCCAGCAGTTTGAATTCACCTAGCGGAACATTTCCCTACGAGCAGTACTTC.

This chain uses TRBV27 with TRBJ2-7, with 7 nucleotides matching TRBD1. Germline loops: CDR1 MNHEY, CDR2 SMNVEV (reference sequence). The CDR3 runs 15 residues. The V and J ends lost 6 bases and 2 bases, in that order; junction bases with no gene match: 10. The CDR3 sequence: CASRGTGTATYEQYF. CDR3 nucleotides: TGTGCCAGCAGGGGTACCGGGACAGCCACCTACGAGCAGTACTTC.

V usage is TRBV7-9 and J usage is TRBJ2-1; possible D gene TRBD1, 5 bases. Germline V gene lookup returns CDR1 SEHNR and CDR2 FQNEAQ (reference sequence). The CDR3 contains 14 residues. V shed 0 bases and J shed 4 bases, with 7 bases lying between them. The CDR3 loop is CASSLAAGYNEQFF. The CDR3 DNA follows: TGTGCCAGCAGCTTAGCTGCAGGGTACAATGAGCAGTTCTTC. Full variable domain (missing parts from reference TRBV7-9 and TRBJ2-1): DTGVSQNPRHKITKRGQNVTFRCDPISEHNRLYWYRQTLGQGPEFLTYFQNEAQLEKSRLLSDRFSAERPKGSFSTLEIQRTEQGDSAMYLCASSLAAGYNEQFFGPGTRLTVL.

The V and J genes are TRBV28 and TRBJ1-5, with TRBD1 matching over 10 bases. Germline loops: CDR1 MDHEN, CDR2 SYDVKM. This CDR3 spans 15 amino acids. After removal of 5 bases from V and 11 bases from J, the junction contained 12 bases not matched to a gene. The CDR3 DNA is TGTGCCAGCAGTAGACAGGGGGCCTCCCCTGGGACCCAGCATTTT. Its translation is CASSRQGASPGTQHF.

V usage is TRBV6-5 and J usage is TRBJ2-5; D remains ambiguous. V shed 2 bases and J shed 3 bases, with 4 bases lying between them. CDR1 is MNHEY and CDR2 is SVGAGI in the germline V gene. The CDR3 consists of 12 residues. This CDR3 is CASSYGEETQYF. DNA of the CDR3: TGTGCCAGCAGTTACGGGGAAGAGACCCAGTACTTC.

This clone was seen only a few times. This likely stems from a read error, as it lies one base from a far larger clone. This CDR3 is also generated by other DNA sequences in the sample. The V call is TRBV6-6, the J call TRBJ2-2; tentatively, D is TRBD1 or TRBD2 (5 bases each). Per the germline V gene, CDR1 is MNHNY and CDR2 is SVGAGI (reference sequence). There are 14 residues in the CDR3. The DNA for the CDR3 is TGTGCCAGCAGGTCAGGGACGGACACCGTGGAGCTGTTTTTT. It specifies CASRSGTDTVELFF.